This T cell receptor (beta chain) emerged from a study of regulatory and conventional T cells in RAG deficiency. Points from the study as a whole: Other subsets showed about 10-fold reductions, but Treg unique TCR beta sequences fell 95 to 100-fold in these patients. RAG-deficient patients showed markedly lower Shannon entropy and higher Simpson indices than control T-cell subsets.

The repertoire was sequenced with immunoSEQ multiplex PCR; TCRdb's copy has only in-frame clones and lacks some. The sample shows 20,000 to 25,000 clones, 95% to 96% of them seen only once. Genomic DNA came from blood conventional CD4+ T cells gated CD25-low CD127-high. As to this clone: The antigen is undetermined.

This CDR3 comprises 15 residues. The V end was cut by 3 bases, the J end by 3 bases, with 16 bases between. Germline assignment: CDR1 SGDLS and CDR2 YYNGEE. These data also featured in a second study, about regulatory T cells. In that study: The primer mix had 52 TRBV and 13 TRBJ primers.

This chain connects TRBV9 to TRBJ2-7; tentatively, D is TRBD1 (5 bases). Sequences were obtained from CD25- CD4+ T cells sorted from blood. The clonotype originates from a human donor in good health. The chain's CDR3 is CASSAEGAILYEQYF. CDR3 sequence (DNA): TGTGCCAGCAGCGCCGAAGGGGCGATCCTCTACGAGCAGTACTTC. The full variable domain, in which reference TRBV9 and TRBJ2-7 provide the parts outside the CDR3, is DSGVTQTPKHLITATGQRVTLRCSPRSGDLSVYWYQQSLDQGLQFLIQYYNGEERAKGNILERFSAQQFPDLHSELNLSSLELGDSALYFCASSAEGAILYEQYFGPGTRLTVT.